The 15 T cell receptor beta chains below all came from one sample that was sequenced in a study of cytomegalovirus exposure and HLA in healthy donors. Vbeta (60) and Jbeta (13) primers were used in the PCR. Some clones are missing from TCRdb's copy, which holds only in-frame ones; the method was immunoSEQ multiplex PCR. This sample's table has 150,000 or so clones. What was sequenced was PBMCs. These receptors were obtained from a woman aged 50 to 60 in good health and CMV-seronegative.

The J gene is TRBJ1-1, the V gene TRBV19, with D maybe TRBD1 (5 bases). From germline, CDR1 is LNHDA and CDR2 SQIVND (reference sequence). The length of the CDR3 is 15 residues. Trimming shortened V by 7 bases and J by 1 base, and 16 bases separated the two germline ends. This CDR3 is CASTISWTTNTEAFF. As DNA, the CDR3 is TGTGCCAGTACCATTTCATGGACAACGAACACTGAAGCTTTCTTT. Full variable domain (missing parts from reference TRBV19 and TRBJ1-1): DGGITQSPKYLFRKEGQNVTLSCEQNLNHDAMYWYRQDPGQGLRLIYYSQIVNDFQKGDIAEGYSVSREKKESFPLTVTSAQKNPTAFYLCASTISWTTNTEAFFGQGTRLTVV.

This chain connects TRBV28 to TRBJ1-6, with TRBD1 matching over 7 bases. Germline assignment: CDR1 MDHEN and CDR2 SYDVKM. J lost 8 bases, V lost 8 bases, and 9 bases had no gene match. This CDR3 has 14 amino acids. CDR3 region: CASYTTGEDSPLHF. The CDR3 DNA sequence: TGTGCCAGCTACACAACAGGGGAAGATTCACCCCTCCACTTT.

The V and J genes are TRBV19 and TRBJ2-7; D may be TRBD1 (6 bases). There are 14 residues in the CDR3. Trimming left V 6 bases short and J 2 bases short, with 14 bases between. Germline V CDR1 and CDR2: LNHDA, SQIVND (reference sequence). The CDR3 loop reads CASRARTATYEQYF. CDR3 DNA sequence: TGTGCCAGTAGGGCTAGGACAGCTACCTACGAGCAGTACTTC.

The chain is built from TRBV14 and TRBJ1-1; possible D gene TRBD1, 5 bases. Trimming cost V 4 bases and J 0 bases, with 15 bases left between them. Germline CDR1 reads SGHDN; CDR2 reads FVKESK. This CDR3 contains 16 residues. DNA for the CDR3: TGTGCCAGCAGCCTCCGACAGTTACCCATGAACACTGAAGCTTTCTTT. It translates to CASSLRQLPMNTEAFF.

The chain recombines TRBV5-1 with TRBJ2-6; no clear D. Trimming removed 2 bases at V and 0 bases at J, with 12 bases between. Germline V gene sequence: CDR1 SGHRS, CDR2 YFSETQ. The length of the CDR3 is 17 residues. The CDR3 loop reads CASSLRSTTSGANVLTF. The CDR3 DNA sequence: TGCGCCAGCAGCTTAAGGTCCACTACCTCTGGGGCCAACGTCCTGACTTTC.

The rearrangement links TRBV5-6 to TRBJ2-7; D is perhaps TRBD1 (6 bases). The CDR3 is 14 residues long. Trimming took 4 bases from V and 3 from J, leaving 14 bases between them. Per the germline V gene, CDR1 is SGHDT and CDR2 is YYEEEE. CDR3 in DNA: TGTGCCAGCAGCACTCCGGGACAATTCTACGAGCAGTACTTC. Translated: CASSTPGQFYEQYF.

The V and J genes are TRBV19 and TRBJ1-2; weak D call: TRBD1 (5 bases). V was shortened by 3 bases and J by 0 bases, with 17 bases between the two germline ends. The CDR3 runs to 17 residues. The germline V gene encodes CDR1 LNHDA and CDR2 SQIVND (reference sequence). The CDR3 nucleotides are TGTGCCAGTAGTATTGTTATCGACAGCCCAGCTAACTATGGCTACACCTTC. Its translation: CASSIVIDSPANYGYTF. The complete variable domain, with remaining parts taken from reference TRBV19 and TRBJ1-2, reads DGGITQSPKYLFRKEGQNVTLSCEQNLNHDAMYWYRQDPGQGLRLIYYSQIVNDFQKGDIAEGYSVSREKKESFPLTVTSAQKNPTAFYLCASSIVIDSPANYGYTFGSGTRLTVV.

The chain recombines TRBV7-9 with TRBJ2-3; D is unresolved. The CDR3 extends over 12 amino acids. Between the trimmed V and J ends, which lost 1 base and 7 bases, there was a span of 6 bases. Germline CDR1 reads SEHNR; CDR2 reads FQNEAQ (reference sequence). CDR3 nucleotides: TGTGCCAGCAGCTTAGGGCCCAATACGCAGTATTTT. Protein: CASSLGPNTQYF. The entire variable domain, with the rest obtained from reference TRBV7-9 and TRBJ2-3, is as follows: DTGVSQNPRHKITKRGQNVTFRCDPISEHNRLYWYRQTLGQGPEFLTYFQNEAQLEKSRLLSDRFSAERPKGSFSTLEIQRTEQGDSAMYLCASSLGPNTQYFGPGTRLTVL.

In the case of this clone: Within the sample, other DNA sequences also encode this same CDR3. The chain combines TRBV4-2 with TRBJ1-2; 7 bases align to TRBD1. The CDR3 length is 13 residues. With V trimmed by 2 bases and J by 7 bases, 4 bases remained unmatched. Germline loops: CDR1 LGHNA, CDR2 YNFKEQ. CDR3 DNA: TGTGCCAGCAGCCAACCGAGGGACAGTGGCTACACCTTC. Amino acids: CASSQPRDSGYTF.

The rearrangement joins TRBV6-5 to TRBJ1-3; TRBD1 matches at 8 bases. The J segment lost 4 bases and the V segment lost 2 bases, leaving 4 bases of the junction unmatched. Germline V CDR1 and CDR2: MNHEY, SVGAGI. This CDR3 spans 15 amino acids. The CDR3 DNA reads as TGTGCCAGCAGTTACCAGGGGGCGTTAGGAAACACCATATATTTT. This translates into CASSYQGALGNTIYF.

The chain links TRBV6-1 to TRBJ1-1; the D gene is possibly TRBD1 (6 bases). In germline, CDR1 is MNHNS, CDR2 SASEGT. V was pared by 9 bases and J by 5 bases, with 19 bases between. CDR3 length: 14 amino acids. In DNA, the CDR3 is TGTGCCAGTTCTATTAATCTGGGGGCGACTGAAGCTTTCTTT. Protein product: CASSINLGATEAFF.

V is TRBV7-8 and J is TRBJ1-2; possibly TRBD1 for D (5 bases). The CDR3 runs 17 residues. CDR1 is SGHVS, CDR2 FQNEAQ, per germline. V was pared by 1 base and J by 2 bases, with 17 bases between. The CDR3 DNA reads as TGTGCCAGCAGCTTAGAACGACTGCCCAGGGCGAACTATGGCTACACCTTC. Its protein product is CASSLERLPRANYGYTF. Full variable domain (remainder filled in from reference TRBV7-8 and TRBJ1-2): GAGVSQSPRYKVAKRGQDVALRCDPISGHVSLFWYQQALGQGPEFLTYFQNEAQLDKSGLPSDRFFAERPEGSVSTLKIQRTQQEDSAVYLCASSLERLPRANYGYTFGSGTRLTVV.

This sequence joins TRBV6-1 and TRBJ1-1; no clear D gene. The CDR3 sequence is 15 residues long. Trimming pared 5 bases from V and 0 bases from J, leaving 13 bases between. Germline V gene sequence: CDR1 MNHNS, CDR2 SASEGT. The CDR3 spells CASSFNINLNTEAFF. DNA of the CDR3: TGTGCCAGCAGTTTTAACATAAACCTGAACACTGAAGCTTTCTTT.

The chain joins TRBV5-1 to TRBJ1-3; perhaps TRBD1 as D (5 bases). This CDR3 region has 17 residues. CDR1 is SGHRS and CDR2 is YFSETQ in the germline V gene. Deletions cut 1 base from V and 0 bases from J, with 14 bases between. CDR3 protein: CASSLYGGGNSGNTIYF. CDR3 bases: TGCGCCAGCAGCTTGTACGGGGGAGGAAACTCTGGAAACACCATATATTTT. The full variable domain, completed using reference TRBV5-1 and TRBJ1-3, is KAGVTQTPRYLIKTRGQQVTLSCSPISGHRSVSWYQQTPGQGLQFLFEYFSETQRNKGNFPGRFSGRQFSNSRSEMNVSTLELGDSALYLCASSLYGGGNSGNTIYFGEGSWLTVV.

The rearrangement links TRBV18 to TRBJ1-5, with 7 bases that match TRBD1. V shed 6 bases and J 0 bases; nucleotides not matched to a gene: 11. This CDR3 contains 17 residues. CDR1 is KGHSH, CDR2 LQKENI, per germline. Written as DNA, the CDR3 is TGTGCCAGCTCGTTCGGGACAGTTGAAAATAGCAATCAGCCCCAGCATTTT. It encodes CASSFGTVENSNQPQHF.